This TCR beta chain came from a study of early T cells in non-severe SARS-CoV-2 infection. This clonotype has a count of ten or more. The CDR3 has 16 residues. Trimming cost V 7 bases and J 1 base; bases outside gene matches: 8. One entry per CDR3 protein results from TCRdb running MiXCR on the 5' RACE reads. The data hold more than 25,000 distinct CDR3 sequences, with under 6.5% observed a single time. The chain couples TRBV12-3 or TRBV12-4 to TRBJ2-3; 10 positions agree with TRBD1. The TCR sequence derives from an adult who was a healthcare worker with PCR-confirmed SARS-CoV-2 infection or an uninfected control (not recorded which). The source material was whole blood. As DNA, the CDR3 is TGTGCCAGCAAAACCACCGGGACAGGGGGCACAGATACGCAGTATTTT. Protein product: CASKTTGTGGTDTQYF.